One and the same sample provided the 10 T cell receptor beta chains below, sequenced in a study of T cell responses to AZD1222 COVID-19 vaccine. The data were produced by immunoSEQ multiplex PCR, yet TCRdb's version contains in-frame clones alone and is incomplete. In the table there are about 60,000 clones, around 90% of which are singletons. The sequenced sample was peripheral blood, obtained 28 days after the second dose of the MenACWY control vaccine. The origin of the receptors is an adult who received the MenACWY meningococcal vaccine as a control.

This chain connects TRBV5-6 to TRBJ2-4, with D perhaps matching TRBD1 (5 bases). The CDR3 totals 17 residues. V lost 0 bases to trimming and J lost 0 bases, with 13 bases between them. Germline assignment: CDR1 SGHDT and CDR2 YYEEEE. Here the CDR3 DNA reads TGTGCCAGCAGCTTGGGTATTGGGGCCCTAGCCAAAAACATTCAGTACTTC. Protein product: CASSLGIGALAKNIQYF.

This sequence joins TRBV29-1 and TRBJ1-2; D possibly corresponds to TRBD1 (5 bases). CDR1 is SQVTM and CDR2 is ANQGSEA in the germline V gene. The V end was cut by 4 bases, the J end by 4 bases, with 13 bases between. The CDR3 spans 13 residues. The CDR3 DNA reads TGCAGCGTTGGAAGGGGCCAGGGCTATGGCTACACCTTC. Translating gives CSVGRGQGYGYTF. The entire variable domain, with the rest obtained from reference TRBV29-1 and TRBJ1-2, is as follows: SAVISQKPSRDICQRGTSLTIQCQVDSQVTMMFWYRQQPGQSLTLIATANQGSEATYESGFVIDKFPISRPNLTFSTLTVSNMSPEDSSIYLCSVGRGQGYGYTFGSGTRLTVV.

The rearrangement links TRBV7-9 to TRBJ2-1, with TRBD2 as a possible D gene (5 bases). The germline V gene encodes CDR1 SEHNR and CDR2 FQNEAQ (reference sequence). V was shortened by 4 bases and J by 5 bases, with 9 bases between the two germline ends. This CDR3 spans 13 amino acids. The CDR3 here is CASSSVGDNEQFF. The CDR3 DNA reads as TGTGCCAGCAGCTCCGTCGGGGACAATGAGCAGTTCTTC.

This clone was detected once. The CDR3 protein is CASSPSEPPFVKQYF. The CDR3 DNA sequence: TGTGCCAGCTCACCCTCAGAACCCCCGTTTGTCAAGCAGTACTTC. The V gene is TRBV18, the J gene TRBJ2-7; the D is unclear. This CDR3 comprises 15 residues. V gave up 3 bases and J gave up 8 bases, with 20 bases separating them. Germline values: CDR1 KGHSH, CDR2 LQKENI.

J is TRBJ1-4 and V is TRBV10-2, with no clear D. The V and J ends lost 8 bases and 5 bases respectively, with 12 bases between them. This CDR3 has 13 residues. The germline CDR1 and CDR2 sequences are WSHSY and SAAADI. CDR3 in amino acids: CASSSTGNEKLFF. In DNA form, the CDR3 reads TGCGCCAGCTCCTCGACGGGGAATGAAAAACTGTTTTTT.

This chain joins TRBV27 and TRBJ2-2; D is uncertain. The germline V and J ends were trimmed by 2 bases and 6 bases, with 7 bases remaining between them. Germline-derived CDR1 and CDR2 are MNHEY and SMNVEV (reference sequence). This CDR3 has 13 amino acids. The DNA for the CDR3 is TGTGCCAGCAGTTTAATCGTCTCCGGGGAGCTGTTTTTT. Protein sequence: CASSLIVSGELFF.

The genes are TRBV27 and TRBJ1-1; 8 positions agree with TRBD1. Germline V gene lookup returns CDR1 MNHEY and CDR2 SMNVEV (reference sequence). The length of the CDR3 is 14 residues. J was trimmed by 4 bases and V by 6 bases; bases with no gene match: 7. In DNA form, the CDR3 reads TGTGCCAGCAGCCCGGGGACAGGTACCACTGAAGCTTTCTTT. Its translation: CASSPGTGTTEAFF.

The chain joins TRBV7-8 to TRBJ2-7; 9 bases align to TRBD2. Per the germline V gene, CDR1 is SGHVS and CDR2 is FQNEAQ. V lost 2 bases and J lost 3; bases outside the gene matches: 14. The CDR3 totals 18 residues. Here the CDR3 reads CASSLKTALREGGYEQYF. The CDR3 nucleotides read TGTGCCAGCAGCTTAAAGACGGCTTTGCGGGAGGGAGGCTACGAGCAGTACTTC.

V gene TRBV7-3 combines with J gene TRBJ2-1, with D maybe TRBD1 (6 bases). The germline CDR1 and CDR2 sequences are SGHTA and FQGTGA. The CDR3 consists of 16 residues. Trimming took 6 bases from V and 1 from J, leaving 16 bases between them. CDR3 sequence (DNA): TGTGCCAGCAGATACCAAACCGGGACATCCTACAATGAGCAGTTCTTC. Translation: CASRYQTGTSYNEQFF. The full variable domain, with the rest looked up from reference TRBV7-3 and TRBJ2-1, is GAGVSQTPSNKVTEKGKYVELRCDPISGHTALYWYRQSLGQGPEFLIYFQGTGAADDSGLPNDRFFAVRPEGSVSTLKIQRTERGDSAVYLCASRYQTGTSYNEQFFGPGTRLTVL.

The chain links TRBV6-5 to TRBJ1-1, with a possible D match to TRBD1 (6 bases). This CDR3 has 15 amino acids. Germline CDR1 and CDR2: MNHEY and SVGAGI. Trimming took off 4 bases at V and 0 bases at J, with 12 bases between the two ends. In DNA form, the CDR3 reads TGTGCCAGCAGTTCAACAGGGTCAATGAACACTGAAGCTTTCTTT. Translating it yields CASSSTGSMNTEAFF.